This T cell receptor (beta chain) is drawn from a study of CD8 T cells in ankylosing spondylitis. General study results and limits: Significant enrichment of disease-linked clones was reported in matched ankylosing spondylitis synovial fluid. Some motif variants were previously reported in reactive arthritis synovial fluid and blood. Roughly 8 highly homologous variants made up a TCR beta motif, and this motif appeared characteristic of ankylosing spondylitis blood.

The germline V gene encodes CDR1 SGHRS and CDR2 YFSETQ. Losses at the gene ends were 0 bases for V and 1 base for J; bases not matched to a gene: 5. This CDR3 spans 17 amino acids. MiXCR, run by TCRdb on the 5' RACE reads, gives a single entry per CDR3 protein. The repertoire holds hundreds of thousands of distinct CDR3 sequences, more than 25% seen once, with approximately 4.4% in the top ten. A note on this clonotype: The antigen is unknown.

The sequenced sample was blood, either unsorted or a sorted T cell fraction (not recorded which). The J gene is TRBJ2-2, the V gene TRBV5-1, with 8 bases matching TRBD1. The receptor comes from a male donor with ankylosing spondylitis or in good health (not recorded which). For the CDR3, the DNA is TGCGCCAGCAGCTTGGCCGCCGGGACAGGGAACACCGGGGAGCTGTTTTTT. The encoded protein is CASSLAAGTGNTGELFF.